One and the same sample provided the 21 T cell receptor beta chains below, sequenced in a study of vaccination effects on CD4 cells after COVID-19. These receptors' antigens are unknown. Peptide-pool stimulation followed by sequencing identified expanded antigen-specific CD4+ clonotypes in the ViraFEST assay. Culture proceeded for 10 days, and CD4+ T cells were then isolated. It was two doses of either the BNT162b2 or mRNA-1273 vaccine that participants received. Repertoires were generated with immunoSEQ multiplex PCR, while TCRdb's copy carries only in-frame clones and drops some. The sample contains approximately 25,000 clones, approximately 69% of which appear only once. Material: CD4+ T cells from PBMCs cultured with SARS-CoV-2 spike peptides, obtained after COVID-19 vaccination. All receptors derive from a human donor who received a COVID-19 vaccine.

The chain employs TRBV3-1 (or the pseudogene TRBV3-2) and TRBJ2-5; D uncertain. The CDR3 contains 13 residues. Germline V lookup: CDR1 LGHDT, CDR2 YNNKEL (reference sequence). V was trimmed by 1 base and J by 1 base, leaving 4 bases between them. CDR3 sequence: CASSQVLQETQYF. CDR3 bases: TGTGCCAGCAGCCAAGTTCTCCAAGAGACCCAGTACTTC.

J is TRBJ1-1 and V is TRBV7-9, with D possibly TRBD1 on 5 matching bases. Looked up from germline, CDR1 is SEHNR and CDR2 is FQNEAQ (reference sequence). The CDR3 runs to 16 residues. Trimming took off 5 bases at V and 4 bases at J, with 20 bases between the two ends. This chain's CDR3 is CASSPTPGGGGTEAFF. The CDR3 DNA is TGTGCCAGCAGCCCGACGCCGGGTGGCGGGGGCACTGAAGCTTTCTTT.

The chain recombines TRBV7-7 with TRBJ2-5, with 12 nucleotides matching TRBD2. This CDR3 is built from 19 residues. Germline-derived CDR1 and CDR2 are SSHAT and FNYEAQ (reference sequence). V was clipped by 5 bases and J by 4 bases; unmatched bases: 17. CDR3 sequence (DNA): TGTGCCAGCAGCCCCACCCTAGCGGGGGGGACGGGGGTTGGAGAGACCCAGTACTTC. It translates to CASSPTLAGGTGVGETQYF.

This clone showed up just once. The chain links TRBV7-9 to TRBJ1-3, with a possible D match to TRBD1 (6 bases). Germline V gene data show CDR1 as SEHNR and CDR2 as FQNEAQ (reference sequence). CDR3 length: 15 residues. Trimming stripped 3 bases from V and 0 bases from J, with 9 bases between. Here the CDR3 DNA reads TGTGCCAGCAGCTTCTGGGACACCTCTGGAAACACCATATATTTT. This codes for CASSFWDTSGNTIYF.

The chain is built from TRBV7-9 and TRBJ1-2; perhaps TRBD1 as D (5 bases). The V and J ends lost 6 bases and 3 bases respectively, with 17 bases between them. This CDR3 is 15 amino acids long. Germline V CDR1 and CDR2: SEHNR, FQNEAQ (reference sequence). CDR3 nucleotide sequence: TGTGCCAGCAGTGGGGACTCTGACAGCTACTATGGCTACACCTTC. Protein: CASSGDSDSYYGYTF.

This clone turned up a few times. V is TRBV19 and J is TRBJ1-4; D not certain. From germline, CDR1 is LNHDA and CDR2 SQIVND (reference sequence). The CDR3 runs to 14 residues. The V end lost 4 bases, the J end lost 1 base, and 7 bases lay between the germline ends. CDR3 sequence (DNA): TGTGCCAGTAGTAACCACAGAACTAATGAAAAACTGTTTTTT. Translated, it gives CASSNHRTNEKLFF.

The J gene is TRBJ2-1, the V gene TRBV6-1; 10 bases agree with TRBD1. This CDR3 is 16 amino acids long. Germline V gene data show CDR1 as MNHNS and CDR2 as SASEGT. V lost 3 bases to trimming and J lost 7 bases; unmatched junction nucleotides: 9. For the CDR3, the DNA is TGTGCCAGCAGTGAGTGGACCGGGACAGGGGCAAATGAGCAGTTCTTC. This encodes CASSEWTGTGANEQFF.

This clone occurred once. The rearrangement uses TRBV2 and TRBJ1-1, with D unclear. CDR3 length equals 11 residues. CDR1 SNHLY and CDR2 FYNNEI come from the germline V gene. The V end lost 7 bases, the J end lost 2 bases, and 5 bases lay between the germline ends. The chain's CDR3 is CASTSNTEAFF. The DNA for the CDR3 is TGTGCCAGCACTTCCAACACTGAAGCTTTCTTT.

V usage is TRBV5-4 and J usage is TRBJ2-2, with TRBD2 as a possible D gene (5 bases). V gave up 3 bases and J gave up 2 bases, with 17 bases separating them. Per the germline V gene, CDR1 is SGHNT and CDR2 is YYREEE (reference sequence). CDR3 length: 17 amino acids. Written as DNA, the CDR3 is TGTGCCAGCAGCTCCGAAGGGCTAGCATCCAACACCGGGGAGCTGTTTTTT. Translated: CASSSEGLASNTGELFF.

This clone was detected only once. The CDR3 spells CASSLILGQWVEQFF. DNA for the CDR3: TGTGCCAGCAGCTTAATATTGGGTCAGTGGGTTGAGCAGTTCTTC. The V call is TRBV11-2, the J call TRBJ2-1, with no clear D. Germline CDR1 SGHAT, CDR2 FQNNGV. The V gene lost 2 bases and the J gene lost 9 bases, with 17 bases spanning the gap. CDR3 length: 15 residues.

For the CDR3, the DNA is TGTGCCACCAGTCCGGGGGCGGCGGGCACCGGGGAGCTGTTTTTT. This gives the protein CATSPGAAGTGELFF. The V call is TRBV24-1, the J call TRBJ2-2; D is perhaps TRBD1 or TRBD2 (6 bases each). The CDR3 extends over 15 amino acids. Germline V lookup: CDR1 KGHDR, CDR2 SFDVKD. The V and J ends lost 6 bases and 4 bases respectively, with 14 bases between them.

The V gene is TRBV6-5, the J gene TRBJ2-1; possible D gene TRBD2, 5 bases. Trimming left V 7 bases short and J 1 base short, with 11 bases between. The V gene's germline CDR1 is MNHEY and CDR2 SVGAGI. This CDR3 contains 14 residues. This CDR3 is CASNPLGSYNEQFF. The CDR3 DNA reads TGTGCCAGCAACCCACTAGGGTCCTACAATGAGCAGTTCTTC.

The rearrangement joins TRBV23-1 to TRBJ1-2; 7 nucleotides agree with TRBD1. TRBV23-1 is reported as an ORF; its role is uncertain. The V and J ends lost 0 bases and 0 bases, in that order; junction bases with no gene match: 16. The CDR3 totals 20 residues. The CDR3 region is CASSQSTSGDRQSANYGYTF. CDR3 DNA: TGCGCCAGCAGTCAATCGACTTCGGGGGACAGACAATCAGCTAACTATGGCTACACCTTC.

This clone was detected only a few times. This chain joins TRBV20-1 and TRBJ1-1; unclear D gene. V lost 3 bases and J lost 5, with 13 bases in between. The CDR3 covers 13 residues. Germline CDR1 DFQATT, CDR2 SNEGSKA (reference sequence). In nucleotides, the CDR3 is TGCAGTGCTAGTCCGACAAGTCGGACTGAAGCTTTCTTT. It encodes CSASPTSRTEAFF.

CDR3 sequence reads: CASSGFGGTDTQYF. CDR3 DNA: TGTGCCAGCAGTGGTTTTGGGGGCACAGATACGCAGTATTTT. The chain couples TRBV2 to TRBJ2-3, with no clear D. This CDR3 has 14 amino acids. With 4 bases removed from V and 1 base from J, the gap between germline ends came to 9 bases. Germline V gene sequence: CDR1 SNHLY, CDR2 FYNNEI.

The rearrangement uses TRBV6-5 and TRBJ2-3, with a tentative D call TRBD2 (5 bases). The CDR3 contains 15 residues. Trimming stripped 7 bases from V and 8 bases from J, with 22 bases between. CDR1 and CDR2 from the germline V gene are MNHEY and SVGAGI. The CDR3 DNA reads TGTGCCAGCAAGTCCATCGGGGAGAGTTTATTTACGCAGTATTTT. This encodes CASKSIGESLFTQYF.

The V call is TRBV29-1, the J call TRBJ1-2; no firm D call. CDR1 is SQVTM and CDR2 is ANQGSEA in the germline V gene. The CDR3 length is 13 residues. The V end was cut by 4 bases, the J end by 4 bases, with 13 bases between. CDR3 bases: TGCAGCGTTGGGCCGCTAAGAAGCTATGGCTACACCTTC. Its protein product is CSVGPLRSYGYTF.

The CDR3 sequence is CASSSRDRVPGNSPLHF. The CDR3 DNA is TGCGCCAGCAGCAGTCGGGACAGGGTCCCGGGTAATTCACCCCTCCACTTT. J is TRBJ1-6 and V is TRBV4-1; 9 bases map to TRBD1. Germline V CDR1 and CDR2: MGHRA, YSYEKL. The CDR3 is 17 residues long. The V and J ends lost 5 bases and 6 bases, in that order; junction bases with no gene match: 11.

J is TRBJ2-6 and V is TRBV4-1; TRBD1 matches 7 bases. CDR1 and CDR2 from the germline V gene are MGHRA and YSYEKL. Trimming took 1 base from V and 0 from J; bases not matched to a gene: 0. This CDR3 comprises 16 residues. The CDR3 is CASSQGQGSGANVLTF. The CDR3 nucleotides are TGCGCCAGCAGCCAAGGACAGGGCTCTGGGGCCAACGTCCTGACTTTC.

This clone came up a few times. V is TRBV6-5 and J is TRBJ1-4; D is possibly TRBD1 (6 bases). Trimming took off 5 bases at V and 11 bases at J, with 18 bases between the two ends. The CDR3 extends over 14 amino acids. Germline CDR1 reads MNHEY; CDR2 reads SVGAGI. The CDR3 DNA is TGTGCCAGCAGTCGCCGTGGGGGCTCGGGGAAACTGTTTTTT. Its translation is CASSRRGGSGKLFF.

This chain uses TRBV27 with TRBJ1-2; D is undetermined. This CDR3 has 13 amino acids. Trimming removed 8 bases from V and 3 bases from J, with 13 bases in between. Germline CDR1 reads MNHEY; CDR2 reads SMNVEV (reference sequence). The CDR3 region has the DNA TGTGCCAGCTCACCGCGGGTGGACTATGGCTACACCTTC. Its protein is CASSPRVDYGYTF.